The rows below give T cell receptor beta chains drawn from one sample of a study of long-term antiretroviral therapy in people with HIV. This table comes from immunoSEQ multiplex PCR, and its TCRdb copy is limited to in-frame clones, with some not included. The repertoire includes 20,000 to 25,000 clones, more than 65% of them detected once, and roughly 10% sits in the top ten. Sequenced material: unsorted PBMCs, taken less than 2.5 years after starting antiretroviral therapy. These receptors came from a man aged 40-55 years with HIV. Both conserved end residues are part of each CDR3. D genes are given only for firm matches. A row's size may be missing; if present it is once, few, many or a size class.

V,length,size,D,J,DNA,CDR3
TRBV21-1,14,NA,NA,TRBJ1-2,TGTGCCAGCAGGGGAGCACGGGGGCACTATGGCTACACCTTC,CASRGARGHYGYTF
TRBV5-8,14,NA,TRBD1,TRBJ2-1,TGTGCCAGCAGCTTGGGACAGGGCTACAATGAGCAGTTCTTC,CASSLGQGYNEQFF
TRBV29-1,12,once,NA,TRBJ2-5,TGCAGCGTTGCCGGGGCCCAAGAGACCCAGTACTTC,CSVAGAQETQYF
TRBV18,15,NA,TRBD2,TRBJ2-7,TGTGCCAGCTCACCAGGGTCTAGCGGGACTTACGAGCAGTACTTC,CASSPGSSGTYEQYF
TRBV7-9,13,NA,NA,TRBJ1-1,TGTGCCAGCAGCCAGGCCTTTGGCGGGGAAGCTTTCTTT,CASSQAFGGEAFF
TRBV5-1,15,NA,TRBD2,TRBJ2-3,TGCGCCAGCAGCTTTACTAGCGGACACGGAGATACGCAGTATTTT,CASSFTSGHGDTQYF
TRBV5-1,15,NA,NA,TRBJ2-6,TGCGCCAGCAGCGTGGGGATCTCTGGGGCCAACGTCCTGACTTTC,CASSVGISGANVLTF
TRBV11-2,15,NA,NA,TRBJ1-1,TGTGCCAGCAGCAAAAAGCTACCAATTCGAGCCGGAGCTTTCTTT,CASSKKLPIRAGAFF
TRBV6-6,13,NA,NA,TRBJ2-7,TGTGCCAGCAGACGACCCGGGGGATACGAGCAGTACTTC,CASRRPGGYEQYF
TRBV27,16,NA,NA,TRBJ2-5,TGTGCCAGCAGTTTGGCCCATTCGGACCCCGCGGAGACCCAGTACTTC,CASSLAHSDPAETQYF
TRBV5-6,15,NA,NA,TRBJ2-3,TGTGCCAGCAGCCACAGGGCAGGGTTGACAGATACGCAGTATTTT,CASSHRAGLTDTQYF
TRBV5-4,15,NA,NA,TRBJ1-1,TGTGCCAGCAGCTTGTTCCAGGGAATGAACACTGAAGCTTTCTTT,CASSLFQGMNTEAFF
TRBV6-5,15,NA,NA,TRBJ2-1,TGTGCCAGCAGTCTCCGGGCCCCTGGATGGAATGAGCAGTTCTTC,CASSLRAPGWNEQFF
TRBV19,16,NA,NA,TRBJ1-5,TGTGCCAGTAGTTTTTTGGGGGGGACCTCCGGTCAGCCCCAGCATTTT,CASSFLGGTSGQPQHF
TRBV5-1,16,once,TRBD1,TRBJ1-1,TGCGCCAGCAGCGGGGGGGGACAGGGGGCGAGAACTGAAGCTTTCTTT,CASSGGGQGARTEAFF
TRBV13,19,NA,NA,TRBJ2-6,TGTGCCAGCAGCTTAATGGCGGGAACCCACAACACTGGGGCCAACGTCCTGACTTTC,CASSLMAGTHNTGANVLTF
TRBV5-4,16,NA,TRBD1,TRBJ2-7,TGTGCCAGCAGCTTGTTCCCGGGACAGGGGGCTGACGAGCAGTACTTC,CASSLFPGQGADEQYF
TRBV5-1,18,few,TRBD1,TRBJ2-3,TGCGCCAGCAGCTTGGGGGACAGGGGACCCCTTGGCACAGATACGCAGTATTTT,CASSLGDRGPLGTDTQYF
TRBV18,16,few,TRBD2,TRBJ2-3,TGTGCCAGCTCACCCCGACTAGCGGGTCGCACAGATACGCAGTATTTT,CASSPRLAGRTDTQYF
TRBV29-1,14,NA,NA,TRBJ2-3,TGCAGCGTTGAGGGAGGATTTCTCACAGATACGCAGTATTTT,CSVEGGFLTDTQYF
TRBV2,15,NA,NA,TRBJ2-1,TGTGCCAGCACCCCCCGGGCAGGGGCATACAATGAGCAGTTCTTC,CASTPRAGAYNEQFF
TRBV7-9,16,NA,NA,TRBJ2-1,TGTGCCAGCAGCCCCCAGGGGGGAGGGGGATACAATGAGCAGTTCTTC,CASSPQGGGGYNEQFF
TRBV18,12,NA,NA,TRBJ2-7,TGTGCCAGCTCACCACGGGGCTACGAGCAGTACTTC,CASSPRGYEQYF
TRBV10-1,14,NA,NA,TRBJ1-3,TGCGCCAGCAGTGTCGGCGGGGTCGGAAACACCATATATTTT,CASSVGGVGNTIYF
TRBV27,13,NA,NA,TRBJ1-5,TGTGCCAGCAGTTTAAACTTGGGCGAGCCCCAGCATTTT,CASSLNLGEPQHF
TRBV4-1,15,few,NA,TRBJ1-2,TGCGCCAGCAGCCAAATACAGGGACCTTTTGTAGGGTACACCTTC,CASSQIQGPFVGYTF
TRBV5-1,15,NA,NA,TRBJ1-4,TGCGCCAGCAGCTCAGGTGGGATTACTAATGAAAAACTGTTTTTT,CASSSGGITNEKLFF
TRBV18,17,NA,NA,TRBJ1-5,TGTGCCAGCTCACCACTGGGGCGGACCGAGAGCAATCAGCCCCAGCATTTT,CASSPLGRTESNQPQHF
TRBV4-2,16,medium-sized,NA,TRBJ2-3,TGTGCCAGCAGCCACTCCGACGGTAGTGATACAGATACGCAGTATTTT,CASSHSDGSDTDTQYF
TRBV2,13,few,TRBD1,TRBJ1-5,TGTGCCAGCGGTACAGGGGTGCTTCAGCCCCAGCATTTT,CASGTGVLQPQHF
TRBV5-1,14,NA,NA,TRBJ2-3,TGCGCCAGCAGCTCCCCGACAGACACAGATACGCAGTATTTT,CASSSPTDTDTQYF
TRBV10-3,15,NA,NA,TRBJ2-2,TGTGCCATCAGTGACTTGGGACCCCACACCGGGGAGCTGTTTTTT,CAISDLGPHTGELFF